The rows below give T cell receptor beta chains drawn from one sample of a study of blood T cell repertoires in COVID-19. Clones were read by immunoSEQ multiplex PCR, and TCRdb kept only the in-frame ones, dropping some. The data hold roughly 160,000 clones, with approximately 90% observed a single time. The sample taken for sequencing was peripheral blood. These receptors came from a man aged 50 to 60 who had recovered from COVID-19. Each CDR3 is given with its conserved first and last residue. The D gene is left open where the match is weak. Clone size is not always given. Where it is, it says once, few, many or a class for expanded clones.

v_gene: TRBV6-5
abundance: NA
j_gene: TRBJ1-2
d_gene: NA
CDR3nt: TGTGCCAGCAGTTACCCGAACCAGGGCTATGGCTACACCTTC
CDR3aa: CASSYPNQGYGYTF

v_gene: TRBV6-1
abundance: NA
j_gene: TRBJ1-1
d_gene: NA
CDR3nt: TGTGCCAGCAGTGAAGTTGCGGGCGGGAACACTGAAGCTTTCTTT
CDR3aa: CASSEVAGGNTEAFF

v_gene: TRBV25-1
abundance: NA
j_gene: TRBJ1-1
d_gene: TRBD1
CDR3nt: TGTGCCAGCAGTGAATCCTTCCGGACAGGAGAAAAAGCTTTCTTT
CDR3aa: CASSESFRTGEKAFF

v_gene: TRBV5-5
abundance: NA
j_gene: TRBJ1-2
d_gene: TRBD1
CDR3nt: TGTGCCAGCAGCTTGGCGACAGGGTATGATGGCTACACCTTC
CDR3aa: CASSLATGYDGYTF

v_gene: TRBV11-2
abundance: NA
j_gene: TRBJ1-2
d_gene: NA
CDR3nt: TGTGCCAGCAGCTCCAACACGTATGGCTACACCTTC
CDR3aa: CASSSNTYGYTF

v_gene: TRBV7-9
abundance: NA
j_gene: TRBJ1-6
d_gene: NA
CDR3nt: TGTGCCAGCAGCTTACCGGGGGGTTCACCCCTCCACTTT
CDR3aa: CASSLPGGSPLHF

v_gene: TRBV6-5
abundance: NA
j_gene: TRBJ1-5
d_gene: TRBD1
CDR3nt: TGTGCCAGCCGCGACAGGGCTGGCAATCAGCCCCAGCATTTT
CDR3aa: CASRDRAGNQPQHF

v_gene: TRBV27
abundance: NA
j_gene: TRBJ2-3
d_gene: NA
CDR3nt: TGTGCCAGCAGTTCGGCTAGCCTTAGCACAGATACGCAGTATTTT
CDR3aa: CASSSASLSTDTQYF

v_gene: TRBV27
abundance: NA
j_gene: TRBJ1-1
d_gene: TRBD1
CDR3nt: TGTGCCAGCAGTGATTTGGGACAGCGGAACACTGAAGCTTTCTTT
CDR3aa: CASSDLGQRNTEAFF

v_gene: TRBV5-6
abundance: NA
j_gene: TRBJ2-4
d_gene: NA
CDR3nt: TGTGCCAGCAGCTTCGCGGGGGCGGCGGACATTCAGTACTTC
CDR3aa: CASSFAGAADIQYF

v_gene: TRBV9
abundance: NA
j_gene: TRBJ2-7
d_gene: TRBD1
CDR3nt: TGTGCCAGCAGCGCTTCCGGGACAGTTGGGGACGAGCAGTACTTC
CDR3aa: CASSASGTVGDEQYF

v_gene: TRBV2
abundance: NA
j_gene: TRBJ1-2
d_gene: NA
CDR3nt: TGTGCCAGCGGCAGGGGTGTCTATGGCTACACCTTC
CDR3aa: CASGRGVYGYTF

v_gene: TRBV12-3/TRBV12-4
abundance: NA
j_gene: TRBJ2-7
d_gene: NA
CDR3nt: TGTGCCAGCAGTCTCCGGGGTTCCTACGAGCAGTACTTC
CDR3aa: CASSLRGSYEQYF

v_gene: TRBV4-1
abundance: NA
j_gene: TRBJ2-7
d_gene: TRBD1
CDR3nt: TGCGCCAGCAGCCAGGTACAGGGGTACGAGCAGTACTTC
CDR3aa: CASSQVQGYEQYF

v_gene: TRBV6-5
abundance: NA
j_gene: TRBJ2-2
d_gene: TRBD2
CDR3nt: TGTGCCAGCAGAAAAGCGGGAGAGGTCACCGGGGAGCTGTTTTTT
CDR3aa: CASRKAGEVTGELFF

v_gene: TRBV18
abundance: NA
j_gene: TRBJ2-7
d_gene: NA
CDR3nt: TGTGCCAGCTCATCCAGGCTGCAGTACTACGAGCAGTACTTC
CDR3aa: CASSSRLQYYEQYF

v_gene: TRBV2
abundance: NA
j_gene: TRBJ1-1
d_gene: NA
CDR3nt: TGTGCCAGCAGGGCGGGGGACATGAACACTGAAGCTTTCTTT
CDR3aa: CASRAGDMNTEAFF

v_gene: TRBV21-1
abundance: NA
j_gene: TRBJ2-7
d_gene: NA
CDR3nt: TGTGCCAGCAGGGGGACAGGACCCTACGAGCAGTACTTC
CDR3aa: CASRGTGPYEQYF

v_gene: TRBV6-5
abundance: NA
j_gene: TRBJ2-5
d_gene: NA
CDR3nt: TGTGCCAGCAGTTACCGAGCGAGATTAGAGACCCAGTACTTC
CDR3aa: CASSYRARLETQYF

v_gene: TRBV4-2
abundance: NA
j_gene: TRBJ1-6
d_gene: NA
CDR3nt: TGTGCCAGCAGCCAAGAGTCGGGGAGCCCCTGTCACTTT
CDR3aa: CASSQESGSPCHF

v_gene: TRBV27
abundance: NA
j_gene: TRBJ2-7
d_gene: NA
CDR3nt: TGTGCCAGCAGACGGGGTCCGGGCGCCCACGAGCAGTACTTC
CDR3aa: CASRRGPGAHEQYF

v_gene: TRBV2
abundance: many
j_gene: TRBJ1-2
d_gene: TRBD1
CDR3nt: TGTGCCAGCAGCCCGCAACAGGGGGCGGGGGGCTACACCTTC
CDR3aa: CASSPQQGAGGYTF

v_gene: TRBV4-3
abundance: NA
j_gene: TRBJ1-4
d_gene: NA
CDR3nt: TGCGCCAGCAGCCAAGAACGAATAGGGGGTGCAACTAATGAAAAACTGTTTTTT
CDR3aa: CASSQERIGGATNEKLFF

v_gene: TRBV7-2
abundance: NA
j_gene: TRBJ2-1
d_gene: TRBD1
CDR3nt: TGTGCCAGCAGCTTAGCGCTAACAGGGGGCTGGTACAATGAGCAGTTCTTC
CDR3aa: CASSLALTGGWYNEQFF

v_gene: TRBV5-5
abundance: few
j_gene: TRBJ1-5
d_gene: NA
CDR3nt: TGTGCCAGCAGCTTGGATATAGGGGGCAATCAGCCCCAGCATTTT
CDR3aa: CASSLDIGGNQPQHF

v_gene: TRBV11-2
abundance: NA
j_gene: TRBJ2-1
d_gene: NA
CDR3nt: TGTGCCAGCAGCGTACAGGGCCATGAGCAGTTCTTC
CDR3aa: CASSVQGHEQFF

v_gene: TRBV19
abundance: NA
j_gene: TRBJ2-7
d_gene: TRBD1
CDR3nt: TGTGCCAGTAGTAGCGCCGGGACAGGGGGCTACGAGCAGTACTTC
CDR3aa: CASSSAGTGGYEQYF

v_gene: TRBV4-1
abundance: NA
j_gene: TRBJ2-1
d_gene: TRBD1
CDR3nt: TGCGCCAGCAGCCCTCGGACAGGGGGCCCCTCCTACAATGAGCAGTTCTTC
CDR3aa: CASSPRTGGPSYNEQFF

v_gene: TRBV4-1
abundance: NA
j_gene: TRBJ2-7
d_gene: TRBD1
CDR3nt: TGCGCCAGCAGCCAGCCCCTGACAGGGGACTACGAGCAGTACTTC
CDR3aa: CASSQPLTGDYEQYF

v_gene: TRBV12-3/TRBV12-4
abundance: NA
j_gene: TRBJ1-1
d_gene: NA
CDR3nt: TGTGCCACACAGGGTCAGACGAACACTGAAGCTTTCTTT
CDR3aa: CATQGQTNTEAFF

v_gene: TRBV18
abundance: NA
j_gene: TRBJ2-1
d_gene: TRBD2
CDR3nt: TGTGCCAGCTCACCACTGGGACTAGCGGGATTCTCTAACAATGAGCAGTTCTTC
CDR3aa: CASSPLGLAGFSNNEQFF

v_gene: TRBV6-2/TRBV6-3
abundance: NA
j_gene: TRBJ2-7
d_gene: NA
CDR3nt: TGTGCCAGCAGTTACACCGGCTCCTACGAGCAGTACTTC
CDR3aa: CASSYTGSYEQYF

v_gene: TRBV28
abundance: NA
j_gene: TRBJ1-5
d_gene: NA
CDR3nt: TGTGCCAGCACCTTACCCGGGAGTCGCAATCAGCCCCAGCATTTT
CDR3aa: CASTLPGSRNQPQHF

v_gene: TRBV27
abundance: NA
j_gene: TRBJ2-3
d_gene: TRBD1
CDR3nt: TGTGCCAGCATGCAGGGGGCCACAGATACGCAGTATTTT
CDR3aa: CASMQGATDTQYF

v_gene: TRBV7-8
abundance: NA
j_gene: TRBJ2-7
d_gene: NA
CDR3nt: TGTGCCAGCTCCCTCGGACACCGGAACTTCGAGCAGTACTTC
CDR3aa: CASSLGHRNFEQYF

v_gene: TRBV19
abundance: NA
j_gene: TRBJ1-5
d_gene: TRBD1
CDR3nt: TGTGCCAGCCTAAACAGGGGTAGGAACAATCAGCCCCAGCATTTT
CDR3aa: CASLNRGRNNQPQHF

v_gene: TRBV28
abundance: NA
j_gene: TRBJ1-4
d_gene: TRBD1
CDR3nt: TGTGCCAGCAGCGCTCCGGGACAGGGCGCAACTAATGAAAAACTGTTTTTT
CDR3aa: CASSAPGQGATNEKLFF

v_gene: TRBV30
abundance: once
j_gene: TRBJ2-1
d_gene: NA
CDR3nt: TGTGCCTGGGAGTTAGCTAGCGTTTACAATGAGCAGTTCTTC
CDR3aa: CAWELASVYNEQFF

v_gene: TRBV6-5
abundance: NA
j_gene: TRBJ1-6
d_gene: NA
CDR3nt: TGTGCCAGCAGTTACTCGACAGGTGGAGGAGATTCACCCCTCCACTTT
CDR3aa: CASSYSTGGGDSPLHF

v_gene: TRBV5-4
abundance: NA
j_gene: TRBJ1-6
d_gene: NA
CDR3nt: TGTGCCAGCAGCTTGAAACAGGGTGATCATTCACCCCTCCACTTT
CDR3aa: CASSLKQGDHSPLHF

v_gene: TRBV5-1
abundance: NA
j_gene: TRBJ1-3
d_gene: NA
CDR3nt: TGCGCCAGCAGCCCACTGGGGGGTGGAAACACCATATATTTT
CDR3aa: CASSPLGGGNTIYF

v_gene: TRBV7-9
abundance: few
j_gene: TRBJ2-2
d_gene: TRBD2
CDR3nt: TGTGCCAGCAGCCCACGACTAGCGGGGCGGAACACCGGGGAGCTGTTTTTT
CDR3aa: CASSPRLAGRNTGELFF

v_gene: TRBV19
abundance: NA
j_gene: TRBJ2-1
d_gene: TRBD1
CDR3nt: TGTGCCAGTAGTATCCCCCGGACAGGGCTTTTCGATGAGCAGTTCTTC
CDR3aa: CASSIPRTGLFDEQFF

v_gene: TRBV12-5
abundance: NA
j_gene: TRBJ1-5
d_gene: TRBD1
CDR3nt: TGTGCTAGTGCCCCAGGGGGAAATCAGCCCCAGCATTTT
CDR3aa: CASAPGGNQPQHF

v_gene: TRBV5-4
abundance: NA
j_gene: TRBJ2-2
d_gene: NA
CDR3nt: TGTGCCAGCAGCTTGGGATCACAGGTTCACACCGGGGAGCTGTTTTTT
CDR3aa: CASSLGSQVHTGELFF

v_gene: TRBV6-2/TRBV6-3
abundance: NA
j_gene: TRBJ2-7
d_gene: NA
CDR3nt: TGTGCCAGCAGTTACTCCGTAAGCGGCTACGAGCAGTACTTC
CDR3aa: CASSYSVSGYEQYF

v_gene: TRBV5-1
abundance: NA
j_gene: TRBJ2-7
d_gene: TRBD2
CDR3nt: TGCGCCAGCAGTCGGACTAGCGGACACTACGAGCAGTACTTC
CDR3aa: CASSRTSGHYEQYF

v_gene: TRBV15
abundance: NA
j_gene: TRBJ2-5
d_gene: NA
CDR3nt: TGTGCCACCAGCAGGCCGAGTGGGTTCAGGGAGACCCAGTACTTC
CDR3aa: CATSRPSGFRETQYF

v_gene: TRBV12-3/TRBV12-4
abundance: NA
j_gene: TRBJ1-2
d_gene: NA
CDR3nt: TGTGCCAGCAGTTTGACAGATTTATATGGCTACACCTTC
CDR3aa: CASSLTDLYGYTF

v_gene: TRBV9
abundance: NA
j_gene: TRBJ1-4
d_gene: NA
CDR3nt: TGTGCCAGCAGCTTGCGGGGGTCCCCTAATGAAAAACTGTTTTTT
CDR3aa: CASSLRGSPNEKLFF

v_gene: TRBV11-2
abundance: NA
j_gene: TRBJ2-7
d_gene: NA
CDR3nt: TGTGCCAGCAGCTTAGAATACAGAGCCTACGAGCAGTACTTC
CDR3aa: CASSLEYRAYEQYF